This T cell receptor beta chain was sequenced for a study of OX40 agonist ivuxolimab in advanced cancers. Study background: Each patient was given ivuxolimab into a vein every 2 weeks, at 0.01 to 10 mg/kg.

Trimming removed 6 bases at V and 9 bases at J, with 21 bases between. CDR3 length equals 15 residues. Per germline, CDR1 SNHLY and CDR2 FYNNEI. The repertoire was sequenced with immunoSEQ multiplex PCR; TCRdb's copy has only in-frame clones and lacks some. The top ten hold less than 0.6% of the sample, which has some 78,000 clones, 88% seen once. This chain joins TRBV2 and TRBJ2-1; D perhaps matches TRBD2 (7 bases). This sample comprised CD4+ or CD8+ T cells sorted from blood, obtained in a trial of the OX40 agonist ivuxolimab. The TCR comes from an adult with an advanced solid tumor such as melanoma, head and neck, liver or kidney cancer. The chain's CDR3 is CASRRTSGGLGEQFF. The CDR3, as DNA: TGTGCCAGCAGAAGGACTAGTGGGGGGCTGGGTGAGCAGTTCTTC.